The T cell receptor beta chain described here comes from a study of T cell responses to AZD1222 COVID-19 vaccine. Profiled with immunoSEQ multiplex PCR; TCRdb holds only in-frame clones, not every one. The top ten hold about 0.91% of the sample, which has under 150,000 clones, 93% seen once. Study findings and constraints: Scientists sampled the repertoires only once the peak T cell response had passed.

A word on this clone: Its target is unknown.

Between the trimmed V and J ends, which lost 4 bases and 0 bases, there was a span of 6 bases. The germline CDR1 and CDR2 sequences are MNHEY and SMNVEV (reference sequence). CDR3 length: 14 amino acids. This receptor was taken from an adult in good health. Sample: peripheral blood, taken on day 0 of AZD1222 vaccination. The chain recombines TRBV27 with TRBJ1-4; D unresolved. CDR3 amino acids: CASSSISTNEKLFF. For the CDR3, the DNA is TGTGCCAGCAGTTCGATATCAACTAATGAAAAACTGTTTTTT.